Listed here are 14 T cell receptor beta chains from one sample, sequenced in a study of T cell responses to AZD1222 COVID-19 vaccine. Here immunoSEQ multiplex PCR was the method, and the copy in TCRdb shows in-frame clones only, minus some. This sample has 95,000 to 100,000 clones, with approximately 90% found just once. This specimen was peripheral blood, taken on day 0 of AZD1222 vaccination. The receptors shown here come from an adult in good health.

The chain has TRBV3-1 (or the pseudogene TRBV3-2) and TRBJ1-2; D may be TRBD1 (6 bases). Germline loops: CDR1 LGHDT, CDR2 YNNKEL (reference sequence). The CDR3 has 14 amino acids. V was pared by 1 base and J by 6 bases, with 12 bases between. The DNA for the CDR3 is TGTGCCAGCAGCCAAGCGGGGGGCCTTGATGGCTACACCTTC. It codes for CASSQAGGLDGYTF.

This chain connects TRBV5-6 to TRBJ2-7; 8 nucleotides line up with TRBD1. V shed 5 bases, J shed 2 bases, and the junction held 3 bases outside the gene matches. The CDR3 spans 13 residues. Germline CDR1 is SGHDT and CDR2 is YYEEEE. CDR3 amino acids: CASRAQGAYEQYF. The CDR3 region has the DNA TGTGCCAGCAGGGCACAGGGGGCCTACGAGCAGTACTTC.

This chain joins TRBV6-6 and TRBJ2-7; TRBD1 matches at 11 bases. V lost 2 bases to trimming and J lost 4 bases; unmatched junction nucleotides: 1. Looked up from germline, CDR1 is MNHNY and CDR2 is SVGAGI (reference sequence). This CDR3 spans 14 amino acids. CDR3 amino acids: CASSYGQGAYEQYF. CDR3 coding DNA: TGTGCCAGCAGTTACGGACAGGGGGCTTACGAGCAGTACTTC.

The chain is built from TRBV2 and TRBJ1-2, with 7 bases that match TRBD1. The germline V gene has CDR1 SNHLY and CDR2 FYNNEI. After removal of 8 bases from V and 8 bases from J, the junction contained 8 bases not matched to a gene. The CDR3 spans 12 residues. The CDR3 here is CASLGQAAGYTF. In DNA form, the CDR3 reads TGTGCCAGCCTCGGACAGGCTGCCGGCTACACCTTC.

The chain carries TRBV19 and TRBJ1-2, with unresolved D. Germline lookup yields CDR1 LNHDA and CDR2 SQIVND (reference sequence). V was pared by 5 bases and J by 6 bases, with 16 bases between. The CDR3 runs 14 residues. The DNA for the CDR3 is TGTGCCAGTAGTCCAGCCCGGGGAGCGGATGGCTACACCTTC. Protein sequence: CASSPARGADGYTF.

This sequence joins TRBV10-1 and TRBJ2-1, with 8 bases matching TRBD1. The length of the CDR3 is 15 residues. The germline V gene encodes CDR1 WNHNN and CDR2 SYGVQD (reference sequence). With V trimmed by 3 bases and J by 8 bases, 9 bases remained unmatched. The CDR3 bases are TGCGCCAGCAGTGAAGCCCTAGACAGGGGACATGAGCAGTTCTTC. Amino acid sequence: CASSEALDRGHEQFF.

The chain joins TRBV14 to TRBJ2-1; D remains ambiguous. The CDR3 is 13 amino acids. V was pared by 0 bases and J by 6 bases, with 6 bases between. Germline lookup yields CDR1 SGHDN and CDR2 FVKESK. The CDR3 DNA follows: TGTGCCAGCAGCCAAGATCGGCGCAATGAGCAGTTCTTC. Translation gives CASSQDRRNEQFF.

The chain carries TRBV19 and TRBJ1-5, with 8 bases lining up with TRBD1. This CDR3 contains 14 residues. The V gene's germline CDR1 is LNHDA and CDR2 SQIVND (reference sequence). Trimming at V came to 5 bases and at J to 7 bases, leaving 7 bases not matched to a gene. The CDR3, as DNA: TGTGCCAGTAGTTTGGACAGGGACAGGCAGCCCCAGCATTTT. As protein: CASSLDRDRQPQHF.

The chain links TRBV7-9 to TRBJ1-1; 10 positions match TRBD1. The CDR3 extends over 14 amino acids. Germline V lookup: CDR1 SEHNR, CDR2 FQNEAQ (reference sequence). V trimming: 5 bases; J trimming: 6 bases; junction bases outside the gene matches: 6. The CDR3 coding sequence is TGTGCCAGCAGCCATGGGACAGGGGCTGCTGAAGCTTTCTTT. Residues: CASSHGTGAAEAFF.

This clone was found a few times. J is TRBJ1-1 and V is TRBV7-9; D unresolved. Germline loops: CDR1 SEHNR, CDR2 FQNEAQ (reference sequence). The length of the CDR3 is 12 residues. The V gene lost 5 bases and the J gene lost 4 bases, with 8 bases spanning the gap. CDR3 loop: CASSQWGTEAFF. CDR3 sequence (DNA): TGTGCCAGCAGCCAGTGGGGCACTGAAGCTTTCTTT.

This clone was seen just once. The gene calls are TRBV5-1 and TRBJ1-1; 8 bases fit TRBD1. CDR1 SGHRS and CDR2 YFSETQ come from the germline V gene. The CDR3 runs to 14 residues. V shed 7 bases, J shed 3 bases, and the junction held 8 bases outside the gene matches. The CDR3 region is CASGQGARDTEAFF. CDR3 sequence (DNA): TGCGCCAGCGGTCAGGGGGCACGGGACACTGAAGCTTTCTTT.

The rearrangement joins TRBV9 to TRBJ1-1; D unresolved. From germline, CDR1 is SGDLS and CDR2 YYNGEE. The CDR3 contains 13 residues. V was pared by 0 bases and J by 3 bases, with 6 bases between. CDR3 in DNA: TGTGCCAGCAGCGTAGCGCCTTACACTGAAGCTTTCTTT. It encodes CASSVAPYTEAFF.

V gene TRBV5-1 combines with J gene TRBJ2-7; D possibly matches TRBD1 or TRBD2 (6 bases each). Deletions cut 0 bases from V and 3 bases from J, with 13 bases between. CDR1 and CDR2 from the germline V gene are SGHRS and YFSETQ. The CDR3 extends over 15 amino acids. The CDR3 nucleotides are TGCGCCAGCAGCTTGGTAGGGGGGCCTGTCTACGAGCAGTACTTC. Translation: CASSLVGGPVYEQYF. Complete variable domain (other parts from reference TRBV5-1 and TRBJ2-7): KAGVTQTPRYLIKTRGQQVTLSCSPISGHRSVSWYQQTPGQGLQFLFEYFSETQRNKGNFPGRFSGRQFSNSRSEMNVSTLELGDSALYLCASSLVGGPVYEQYFGPGTRLTVT.

This chain joins TRBV3-1 (or the pseudogene TRBV3-2) and TRBJ2-6; weak D call: TRBD1 (5 bases). Trimming shortened V by 8 bases and J by 0 bases, and 17 bases separated the two germline ends. The length of the CDR3 is 17 residues. Germline CDR1 reads LGHDT; CDR2 reads YNNKEL (reference sequence). CDR3 in DNA: TGTGCCAGCGGTGACAGATCCTTCTACTCTGGGGCCAACGTCCTGACTTTC. Encoded protein: CASGDRSFYSGANVLTF.